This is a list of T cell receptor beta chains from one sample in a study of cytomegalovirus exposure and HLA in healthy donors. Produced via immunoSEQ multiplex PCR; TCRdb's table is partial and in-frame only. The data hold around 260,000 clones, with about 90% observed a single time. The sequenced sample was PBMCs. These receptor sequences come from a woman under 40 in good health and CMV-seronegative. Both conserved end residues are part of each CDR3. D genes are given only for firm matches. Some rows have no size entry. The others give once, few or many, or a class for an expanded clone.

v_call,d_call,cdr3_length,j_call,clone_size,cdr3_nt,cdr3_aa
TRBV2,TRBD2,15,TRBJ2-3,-,TGTGCCAGCAGTGAAGGAGCGGGAGGGCCGGATACGCAGTATTTT,CASSEGAGGPDTQYF
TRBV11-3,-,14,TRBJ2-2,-,TGTGCCAGCAGCGAAGGTGGGAACACCGGGGAGCTGTTTTTT,CASSEGGNTGELFF
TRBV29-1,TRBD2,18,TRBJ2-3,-,TGCAGCGTCCTTTATAAGTGGTCTGGACTAGCTTCGCCAGATACGCAGTATTTT,CSVLYKWSGLASPDTQYF
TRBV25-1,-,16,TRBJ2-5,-,TGTGCCAGCAGTGGCCCGGTGGGAGAGAACCAAGAGACCCAGTACTTC,CASSGPVGENQETQYF
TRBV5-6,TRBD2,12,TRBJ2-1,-,TGTGCCAGCGTTAGCGGGGCCAATGAGCAGTTCTTC,CASVSGANEQFF
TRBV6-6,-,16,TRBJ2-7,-,TGTGCCAGCAGTACTCATTTAAGCAGAGATCCCTACGAGCAGTACTTC,CASSTHLSRDPYEQYF
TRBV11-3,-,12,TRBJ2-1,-,TGTGCCAGCAGCCCTACCTACAATGAGCAGTTCTTC,CASSPTYNEQFF
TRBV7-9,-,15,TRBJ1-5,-,TGTGCCAGCAGCGGATCAGGGTCCTCCAATCAGCCCCAGCATTTT,CASSGSGSSNQPQHF
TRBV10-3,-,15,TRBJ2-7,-,TGTGCCATCGGCGGAGGGAGCGGACCCTCCGACGAGCAGTACTTC,CAIGGGSGPSDEQYF
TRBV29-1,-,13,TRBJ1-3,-,TGCAGCGTTGACCCAGGGGCTGGAAACACCATATATTTT,CSVDPGAGNTIYF
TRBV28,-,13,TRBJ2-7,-,TGTGCCAGTGGAAAACTCTATGCGAGGGAGCAGTACTTC,CASGKLYAREQYF
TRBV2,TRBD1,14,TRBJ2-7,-,TGTGCCAGCCGCTTGACAGGGGCACTCTACGAGCAGTACTTC,CASRLTGALYEQYF
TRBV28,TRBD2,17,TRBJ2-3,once,TGTGCCAGCAGTTTAGCTGGGGTAGCGGGAAACACAGATACGCAGTATTTT,CASSLAGVAGNTDTQYF
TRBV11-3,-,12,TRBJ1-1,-,TGTGCCAGCAGCTTCCGCCCCTCTGAAGCTTTCTTT,CASSFRPSEAFF
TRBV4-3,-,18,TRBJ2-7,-,TGCGCCAGCAGCCAAGAAGCCCCTCGGGGAATATATGTGAGCGAGCAGTACTTC,CASSQEAPRGIYVSEQYF
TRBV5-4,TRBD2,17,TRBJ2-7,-,TGTGCCAGCAGCTCGAGGGGAGCTGGACTAGCGGGAGACGAGCAGTACTTC,CASSSRGAGLAGDEQYF
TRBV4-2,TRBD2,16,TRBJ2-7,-,TGTGCCAGCAGCCACCAGACTAGCGGGAGGGTAGGAGAGCAGTACTTC,CASSHQTSGRVGEQYF
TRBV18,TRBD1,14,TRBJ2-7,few,TGTGCCAGCTCACCGGGACAGGGGGCCTACGAGCAGTACTTC,CASSPGQGAYEQYF
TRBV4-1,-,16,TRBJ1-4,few,TGCGCCAGCAGCCAAGATCGAGAAGGGTTTGGCGAAAAACTGTTTTTT,CASSQDREGFGEKLFF
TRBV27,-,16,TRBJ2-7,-,TGTGCCAGCAGTTCAAATATAGTGGGACCGACTTACGAGCAGTACTTC,CASSSNIVGPTYEQYF
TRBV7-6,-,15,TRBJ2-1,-,TGTGCCAGCAGCTTCATTTGGGGTAATCGTAATGAGCAGTTCTTC,CASSFIWGNRNEQFF
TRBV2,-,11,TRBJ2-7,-,TGTGCCAGCGGCCCGTCCTACGAGCAGTACTTC,CASGPSYEQYF
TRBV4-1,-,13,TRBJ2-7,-,TGCGCCAGTGGGCGGGCCCCTGGGTACGAGCAGTACTTC,CASGRAPGYEQYF
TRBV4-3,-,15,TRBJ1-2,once,TGCGCCAGCAGCCAAGATTTAGGGGCGGGCTATGGCTACACCTTC,CASSQDLGAGYGYTF
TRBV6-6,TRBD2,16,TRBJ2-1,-,TGTGCCAGCAGACCCCAGGGAGGGAGCTCCTACAATGAGCAGTTCTTC,CASRPQGGSSYNEQFF
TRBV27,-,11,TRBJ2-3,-,TGTGCCAGCAGGGGTACAGATACGCAGTATTTT,CASRGTDTQYF
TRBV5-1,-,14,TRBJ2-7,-,TGCGCCAGCAGCTTTAGGGGCAGGGACGCCGAGCAGTACTTC,CASSFRGRDAEQYF
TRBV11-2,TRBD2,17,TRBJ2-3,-,TGTGCCAGCAGCTTTGGACTAGCGGGAGGGTATGGAGATACGCAGTATTTT,CASSFGLAGGYGDTQYF
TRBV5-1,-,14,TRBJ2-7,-,TGCGCCAGCAGCTTGGAAACAGGGTTCTACGAGCAGTACTTC,CASSLETGFYEQYF
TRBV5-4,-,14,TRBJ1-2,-,TGTGCCAGCAGCTTTAACAGAAATTCCTATGGCTACACCTTC,CASSFNRNSYGYTF
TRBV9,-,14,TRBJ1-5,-,TGTGCCAGCAGCCTGGACGGCGCGGGTCAGCCCCAGCATTTT,CASSLDGAGQPQHF
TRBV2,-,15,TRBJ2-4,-,TGTGCCAGCAGTGAGCCGACGGTAGCCAAAAACATTCAGTACTTC,CASSEPTVAKNIQYF
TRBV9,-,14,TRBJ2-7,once,TGTGCCAGCAGCGTGGGTGGGGAAACCTACGAGCAGTACTTC,CASSVGGETYEQYF
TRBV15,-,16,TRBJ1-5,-,TGTGCCACCAGCAGAGATTACAGCAATAGCAATCAGCCCCAGCATTTT,CATSRDYSNSNQPQHF
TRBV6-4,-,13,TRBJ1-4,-,TGTGCCAGGGATAAGGGACATCGGAGAAAAACTGTTTTT,CARDKGHRRKTVF
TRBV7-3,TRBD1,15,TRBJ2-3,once,TGTGCCAGCAGCCTGGGACAGGGGAGGACAGATACGCAGTATTTT,CASSLGQGRTDTQYF
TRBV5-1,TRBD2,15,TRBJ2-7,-,TGCGCCAGCAGCTTGGACGGGACTAGCGGGGATCGGCAGTACTTC,CASSLDGTSGDRQYF
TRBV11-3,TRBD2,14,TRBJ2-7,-,TGTGCCAGCAGCTTAGGGGGGGGACCCTACGAGCAGTACTTC,CASSLGGGPYEQYF
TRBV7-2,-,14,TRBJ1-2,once,TGTGCCAGCAGCCCGGGAGGGGACCCCTATGGCTACACCTTC,CASSPGGDPYGYTF
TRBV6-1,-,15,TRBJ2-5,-,TGTGCCAGCAGCCTCCTCGGAGCGGCCCAAGAGACCCAGTACTTC,CASSLLGAAQETQYF
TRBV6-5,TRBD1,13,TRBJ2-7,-,TGTGCCAGCAGTCACAGGGGTCCGAACGAGCAGTACTTC,CASSHRGPNEQYF
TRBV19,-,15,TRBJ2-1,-,TGTGCCAGTAGTATAGGGGGTAGGTCGATCAATGAGCAGTTCTTC,CASSIGGRSINEQFF
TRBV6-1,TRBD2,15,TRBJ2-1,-,TGTGCCAGCAGTGCGCTAGCGGGAGGGTTGGATGAGCAGTTCTTC,CASSALAGGLDEQFF
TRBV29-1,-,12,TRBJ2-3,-,TGCAGCGTTGACCAGGACACAGATACGCAGTATTTT,CSVDQDTDTQYF
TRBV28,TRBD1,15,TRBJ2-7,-,TGTGCCAGCAGTTTTTGGACAGGATGGCGCTACGAGCAGTACTTC,CASSFWTGWRYEQYF
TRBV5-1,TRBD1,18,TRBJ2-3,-,TGCGCCAGCAGCTTGGTAGCGACAGGGGGCGGGGGCACAGATACGCAGTATTTT,CASSLVATGGGGTDTQYF
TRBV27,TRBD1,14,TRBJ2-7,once,TGTGCCAGCAGTTTCGGGACAGGCTCCTACGAGCAGTACTTC,CASSFGTGSYEQYF
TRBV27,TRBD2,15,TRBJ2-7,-,TGTGCCAGCAGTTCGCGGACTAGCGAAACCTACGAGCAGTACTTC,CASSSRTSETYEQYF
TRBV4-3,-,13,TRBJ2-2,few,TGCGCCAGCAGCCGGAGGAGGGGCGGGGAGCTGTTTTTT,CASSRRRGGELFF
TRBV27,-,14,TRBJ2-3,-,TGTGCCAGGCGCACTAGGAATAGCACAGATACGCAGTATTTT,CARRTRNSTDTQYF
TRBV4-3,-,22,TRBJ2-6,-,TGCGCCAGCAGCCAAGATATCCGGGGTTTTACCGAGAAAAGCTCTGGGGCCAACGTCCTGACTTTC,CASSQDIRGFTEKSSGANVLTF
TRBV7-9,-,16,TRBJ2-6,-,TGTGCCAGCAGCACAAGATGGGACTCTGGGGCCAACGTCCTGACTTTC,CASSTRWDSGANVLTF
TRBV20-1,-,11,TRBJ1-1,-,TGCAGTGCTAGCTTGAACACTGAAGCTTTCTTT,CSASLNTEAFF
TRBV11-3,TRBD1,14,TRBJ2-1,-,TGTGCCAGGTTCTGCAGGGGGCGAGGAAATGAGCAGTTCTTC,CARFCRGRGNEQFF
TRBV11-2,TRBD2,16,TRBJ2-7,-,TGTGCCAGCACCCCTCTAGCGGGAGGCCTGTTAGACGAGCAGTACTTC,CASTPLAGGLLDEQYF
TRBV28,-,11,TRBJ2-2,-,TGTGCCAGCAGCAGGACCGGGGAGCTGTTTTTT,CASSRTGELFF
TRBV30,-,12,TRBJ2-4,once,TGTGCCTGGAGTTATAGGGTGTACATTCAGTACTTC,CAWSYRVYIQYF